Given below is one T cell receptor beta chain in context. The data are from a study of cytomegalovirus exposure and HLA in healthy donors. Germline V gene lookup returns CDR1 SGHNT and CDR2 YYREEE (reference sequence). This CDR3 region has 15 residues. Unmatched junction bases numbered 4, after V lost 3 bases and J lost 4 bases. 13 Jbeta primers and 60 Vbeta primers were used for the PCR. Sequenced by immunoSEQ multiplex PCR; TCRdb stores in-frame clones only, minus some. The data contain over 150,000 clones, around nine tenths of them seen just once; the ten biggest clones take up 0.85%. The chain is built from TRBV5-4 and TRBJ2-1, with 10 bases that match TRBD1. The specimen was PBMCs. The receptor was isolated from a woman aged 30 to 39 in good health and CMV-seronegative. The CDR3 loop reads CASSSDRGSYNEQFF. CDR3 nucleotide sequence: TGTGCCAGCAGCTCGGACAGGGGGTCATACAATGAGCAGTTCTTC.